The entry below gives a single T cell receptor (beta chain) sequence along with its context. Trimming took 6 bases from V and 4 from J; bases not matched to a gene: 5. The CDR3 contains 14 residues. Germline CDR1 and CDR2: MNHEY and SVGAGI. Original methodology: Estimation of nucleated cell counts relied on the amplification of reference gene primers. TCRdb keeps only in-frame clones here, not all; method: immunoSEQ multiplex PCR. That table furnishes V, J and clone size, whereas the DNA furnished D and trimming. The table shows 150,000 or so clones, with about four fifths occurring only once. The data originate from a study of blood T cell repertoires in COVID-19. In the study overall: COVID-19 samples collected from the United States, Italy and Spain covered acute and convalescent phases. PBMCs, B-cell-depleted T cells, or T cells provided the cDNA or gDNA that made up the material.

V and J are TRBV6-5 and TRBJ1-3, with 8 bases matching TRBD1. The clonotype was recovered from a woman in her sixties or seventies with acute or convalescent COVID-19. The sequenced sample consisted of peripheral blood. DNA for the CDR3: TGTGCCAGCAGCCTGGACAGGGAAGGAAACACCATATATTTT. It codes for CASSLDREGNTIYF.